A selection of T cell receptor beta chains follows, all from one sample in a study of CD8+CD57+ T cells in acquired aplastic anemia. TCRdb processed the reads anew with MiXCR; each CDR3 protein has one entry. The data hold about 190,000 distinct CDR3 sequences, with 64% observed a single time. Material: sorted CD4+, CD8+, or CD8+CD57+ T cells (not recorded which) from PBMCs. These receptors all come from a human donor with severe aplastic anemia or a healthy control (not recorded which). CDR3s include the opening cysteine and the closing phenylalanine or tryptophan. A D gene is named only where the DNA matches it firmly. The size entry is marked missing in some rows and otherwise reads once, few, many or a size class.

CASIGQSNTGELFF | TGTGCCAGCATAGGGCAGTCCAACACCGGGGAGCTGTTTTTT | TRBJ2-2 | 14 | . | few | TRBV2
CASSEGTSNQPQHF | TGTGCCAGCAGCGAGGGGACGAGCAATCAGCCCCAGCATTTT | TRBJ1-5 | 14 | . | . | TRBV9
CASSSDRATNEQFF | TGTGCCAGCAGTTCCGACAGGGCGACGAATGAGCAGTTCTTC | TRBJ2-1 | 14 | TRBD1 | . | TRBV12-3/TRBV12-4
CASSQDPSGSQQETQYF | TGCGCCAGCAGCCAAGACCCTAGCGGGAGCCAACAAGAGACCCAGTACTTC | TRBJ2-5 | 17 | TRBD2 | few | TRBV4-1
CASSAGQGPSYEQYF | TGTGCCAGCAGCGCGGGACAGGGCCCCTCCTACGAGCAGTACTTC | TRBJ2-7 | 15 | TRBD1 | many | TRBV9
CAISEAEGLTGNTIYF | TGTGCCATCAGTGAGGCTGAGGGGCTTACTGGAAACACCATATATTTT | TRBJ1-3 | 16 | . | . | TRBV10-3
CASTTEEYSYEQYF | TGTGCCAGCACGACCGAGGAGTATTCCTACGAGCAGTACTTC | TRBJ2-7 | 14 | . | once | TRBV7-9
CATSDQGAYGYTF | TGTGCCACCAGTGATCAGGGGGCCTATGGCTACACCTTC | TRBJ1-2 | 13 | TRBD1 | . | TRBV24-1
CASTMEGDQPQHF | TGTGCCAGCACCATGGAAGGAGATCAGCCCCAGCATTTT | TRBJ1-5 | 13 | . | . | TRBV2
CASGRLGTANTEAFF | TGTGCCAGCGGCCGCCTGGGGACAGCGAACACTGAAGCTTTCTTT | TRBJ1-1 | 15 | TRBD1 | . | TRBV7-3
CASSPGTPRQPQHF | TGTGCCAGCTCACCCGGGACACCCCGACAGCCCCAGCATTTT | TRBJ1-5 | 14 | . | . | TRBV18
CSATSGSGSSYGQYF | TGCAGTGCGACCTCGGGGAGCGGAAGCTCCTACGGGCAGTACTTC | TRBJ2-7 | 15 | . | . | TRBV20-1
CASSQDSGNTIYF | TGTGCCAGCAGCCAGGACTCTGGAAACACCATATATTTT | TRBJ1-3 | 13 | . | few | TRBV7-9
CSVYGDWMNTEAFF | TGCAGCGTTTACGGTGACTGGATGAACACTGAAGCTTTCTTT | TRBJ1-1 | 14 | . | . | TRBV29-1
CASSLRLAGDSNEQYF | TGTGCCAGCAGCCTAAGACTAGCGGGGGACAGCAACGAGCAGTACTTC | TRBJ2-7 | 16 | TRBD2 | once | TRBV13
CASSSSMGDRDRVLRWTEAFF | TGTGCCAGCAGCTCGTCGATGGGAGACCGGGACAGGGTGTTGAGATGGACTGAAGCTTTCTTT | TRBJ1-1 | 21 | TRBD1 | many | TRBV11-2
CSARDERGKAYEQYF | TGCAGTGCTAGAGATGAGCGGGGGAAGGCCTACGAGCAGTACTTC | TRBJ2-7 | 15 | TRBD2 | . | TRBV20-1
CASSSERGSYNEQFF | TGTGCCAGCAGCTCCGAGCGGGGCTCTTACAATGAGCAGTTCTTC | TRBJ2-1 | 15 | TRBD2 | . | TRBV7-9
CASTWGEGAEQYF | TGTGCCAGCACCTGGGGAGAAGGGGCTGAGCAGTACTTC | TRBJ2-7 | 13 | . | . | TRBV27
CAISVDPFSGVGTDTQYF | TGTGCCATCAGCGTTGACCCTTTTAGCGGGGTGGGCACAGATACGCAGTATTTT | TRBJ2-3 | 18 | TRBD2 | . | TRBV10-3
CAIKDKWGQSNQPQHF | TGTGCCATCAAAGACAAGTGGGGACAGAGCAATCAGCCCCAGCATTTT | TRBJ1-5 | 16 | TRBD1 | . | TRBV10-3
CASVDLNAYEQYF | TGTGCCAGCGTCGATCTAAATGCCTACGAGCAGTACTTC | TRBJ2-7 | 13 | . | . | TRBV6-1
CASSLDVRADGYTF | TGTGCCAGCAGCTTAGATGTCAGGGCGGATGGCTACACCTTC | TRBJ1-2 | 14 | . | . | TRBV7-9
CASSYGTGAGNTIYF | TGTGCCAGCAGTTACGGGACAGGGGCCGGAAACACCATATATTTT | TRBJ1-3 | 15 | TRBD1 | many | TRBV6-6
CASSRDLGETQYF | TGTGCCAGCAGCAGGGATTTGGGGGAGACCCAGTACTTC | TRBJ2-5 | 13 | . | . | TRBV10-3
CASSPGPVGEQYF | TGTGCCAGCAGCCCGGGACCGGTGGGAGAGCAGTACTTC | TRBJ2-7 | 13 | . | . | TRBV7-2
CASSGWTGGDYGYTF | TGTGCCAGCAGCGGATGGACAGGGGGCGATTATGGCTACACCTTC | TRBJ1-2 | 15 | TRBD1 | few | TRBV9
CASSLGQGGSYEQYF | TGTGCCAGCAGCTTGGGACAGGGAGGCTCCTACGAGCAGTACTTC | TRBJ2-7 | 15 | TRBD1 | few | TRBV7-6
CATTDRVSTDTQYF | TGTGCCACCACAGACAGGGTATCCACAGATACGCAGTATTTT | TRBJ2-3 | 14 | TRBD1 | few | TRBV6-5
CASSQTSGGSYNEQFF | TGTGCCAGCAGCCAGACTAGCGGGGGATCCTACAATGAGCAGTTCTTC | TRBJ2-1 | 16 | TRBD2 | . | TRBV5-4
CSVETTAASYEQYF | TGCAGCGTTGAGACGACAGCGGCCTCCTACGAGCAGTACTTC | TRBJ2-7 | 14 | . | . | TRBV29-1
CASSPWAYYNEQFF | TGTGCCAGTAGTCCCTGGGCCTACTACAATGAGCAGTTCTTC | TRBJ2-1 | 14 | . | few | TRBV19
CASQGLAGAVEQYF | TGTGCCAGCCAAGGACTAGCGGGAGCGGTCGAGCAGTACTTC | TRBJ2-7 | 14 | TRBD2 | . | TRBV19
CASTQDSGEADTQYF | TGTGCCAGCACCCAAGATAGCGGGGAGGCAGATACGCAGTATTTT | TRBJ2-3 | 15 | TRBD2 | . | TRBV5-4
CASRSPRTGVDEQFF | TGTGCCAGCAGGTCCCCGAGGACAGGGGTCGATGAGCAGTTCTTC | TRBJ2-1 | 15 | TRBD1 | many | TRBV6-5
CASSLDIGTLNNEQFF | TGCGCCAGCAGCTTGGATATTGGGACCTTGAACAATGAGCAGTTCTTC | TRBJ2-1 | 16 | . | . | TRBV5-1
CATSRDIWMTGSYTGELFF | TGTGCCACCAGCAGAGATATTTGGATGACAGGGTCGTACACCGGGGAGCTGTTTTTT | TRBJ2-2 | 19 | TRBD1 | . | TRBV15
CASSGGTGLAGNTGELFF | TGTGCCAGCAGCGGGGGGACAGGGCTGGCGGGGAACACCGGGGAGCTGTTTTTT | TRBJ2-2 | 18 | TRBD1 | . | TRBV11-3
CASSQELRDTEAFF | TGCGCCAGCAGCCAAGAGTTAAGGGACACTGAAGCTTTCTTT | TRBJ1-1 | 14 | . | . | TRBV4-3
CASSEASSGANVLTF | TGTGCCAGCAGTGAAGCTAGCTCTGGGGCCAACGTCCTGACTTTC | TRBJ2-6 | 15 | . | few | TRBV6-1
CASSLRTPSTDTQYF | TGTGCCAGCAGCTTACGGACACCTAGCACAGATACGCAGTATTTT | TRBJ2-3 | 15 | . | many | TRBV7-9
CASSSRGDRDSSGANVLTF | TGTGCCAGCAGCTCTAGAGGGGACAGGGACTCATCTGGGGCCAACGTACTGACTTTC | TRBJ2-6 | 19 | TRBD1 | . | TRBV7-9
CASSPGVNYGYTF | TGTGCCAGCAGCCCCGGAGTTAACTATGGCTACACCTTC | TRBJ1-2 | 13 | . | . | TRBV7-9
CATSRDRDRYEQYF | TGTGCCACCAGCAGAGATCGGGACAGGTACGAGCAGTACTTC | TRBJ2-7 | 14 | TRBD1 | . | TRBV15
CASSYDGGQNSPLHF | TGTGCCAGCAGTTACGATGGGGGGCAGAATTCACCCCTCCACTTT | TRBJ1-6 | 15 | . | . | TRBV6-6
CASNGDVASSPLHF | TGTGCCAGCAACGGGGACGTGGCGAGTTCACCCCTCCACTTT | TRBJ1-6 | 14 | . | . | TRBV7-9
CASSPLGGQGGYTF | TGTGCCAGCAGCCCCTTGGGGGGACAGGGTGGCTACACCTTC | TRBJ1-2 | 14 | TRBD1 | . | TRBV3-1
CASSRGTDDSTYEQYF | TGTGCCAGTAGTCGCGGGACAGACGATTCGACCTACGAGCAGTACTTC | TRBJ2-7 | 16 | . | many | TRBV19
CASSLGHQLRETQYF | TGTGCCAGTAGTTTGGGACACCAACTCCGAGAGACCCAGTACTTC | TRBJ2-5 | 15 | . | . | TRBV19
CASSQELGAFSDEQYF | TGTGCCAGCAGCCAAGAGCTGGGAGCGTTCTCGGACGAGCAGTACTTC | TRBJ2-7 | 16 | . | many | TRBV14
CSARGHRGGVQETQYF | TGCAGTGCTAGAGGGCATCGAGGAGGGGTCCAAGAGACCCAGTACTTC | TRBJ2-5 | 16 | . | . | TRBV20-1
CASSDDSYNEQFF | TGTGCCAGCAGCGACGACTCGTACAATGAGCAGTTCTTC | TRBJ2-1 | 13 | . | . | TRBV7-3